This TCR beta chain is from a study of T-cell reconstitution after alpha-beta-depleted transplantation in children. Regarding the study as a whole: From surviving recipient T cells and thymic progenitors came the high day-60 TCRbeta diversity observed in some patients. At the one-year point after transplant, T-cell counts and TCRbeta diversity were found to come mostly from T cells that had been newly produced. Two months or so post-transplant, alpha-beta T cells reportedly derived from several hundred expanded graft clones.

On this clonotype itself: Its cognate antigen is unknown. This may be a read error: a much more frequent sequence differs by one nucleotide. The final CDR3 position lacks the conserved phenylalanine or tryptophan, pointing to a likely read error.

Researchers prepared the TCRbeta library using unique molecular identifiers, the study reports. TCRdb analysed the PCR reads with MiXCR anew, one entry per CDR3 protein. The sample records 280,000 or so distinct CDR3 sequences, around a tenth being singletons. With 1 base removed from V and 0 bases from J, the gap between germline ends came to 9 bases. Germline V gene sequence: CDR1 MNHEY, CDR2 SMNVEV (reference sequence). This CDR3 is 16 amino acids long. V and J are TRBV27 and TRBJ2-2; no clear D gene. Specimen: peripheral blood, collected 180 days after TCRalphabeta/CD19-depleted stem cell transplant. This receptor was obtained from a male patient aged 2 to 10 who had a stem cell transplant for chronic granulomatous disease, so the T cells may come from the graft donor. The CDR3 reads CASSLLANTNTGELFL. The CDR3 DNA follows: TGTGCCAGCAGTTTATTGGCTAATACGAACACCGGGGAGCTGTTTTTA.